These 25 T cell receptor beta chains were all obtained from the same sample, sequenced in a study of blood T cell repertoires in COVID-19. The protocol was immunoSEQ multiplex PCR, while the TCRdb copy is restricted to in-frame clones and leaves out a portion. The sample shows approximately 220,000 clones, around 85% of them seen only once. Sequences were obtained from peripheral blood. The receptor set was obtained from a woman aged 50 to 65 with acute or convalescent COVID-19.

The V call is TRBV13, the J call TRBJ2-3, with D tentatively TRBD2 (5 bases). The ends were cut back, 4 bases at V and 4 bases at J, with 6 bases in the middle. The germline CDR1 and CDR2 sequences are PRHDT and FYEKMQ (reference sequence). This CDR3 region has 12 residues. In DNA, the CDR3 is TGTGCCAGCAGCTCGCGGGCAGATACGCAGTATTTT. As protein: CASSSRADTQYF. Filled out from reference TRBV13 and TRBJ2-3, the complete variable domain reads AAGVIQSPRHLIKEKRETATLKCYPIPRHDTVYWYQQGPGQDPQFLISFYEKMQSDKGSIPDRFSAQQFSDYHSELNMSSLELGDSALYFCASSSRADTQYFGPGTRLTVL.

This clone was seen a single time. The chain combines TRBV10-3 with TRBJ2-1; D may be TRBD2 (5 bases). The CDR3 runs to 12 residues. Germline values: CDR1 ENHRY, CDR2 SYGVKD. V was cut by 0 bases and J by 11 bases, with 8 bases left in between. CDR3 in DNA: TGTGCCATCAGTGAGTCGGCTAGCAAGCAGTTCTTC. Its translation is CAISESASKQFF.

The chain couples TRBV21-1 to TRBJ2-7; TRBD2, as called in the table, went unchecked against the DNA. TRBV21-1 is a pseudogene. CDR3 length: 16 residues. DNA for the CDR3: TGTGCCAGCAACATGGGACTAGCGGGAGGGCCAAGCGAGCAGTACTTC. It yields the protein CASNMGLAGGPSEQYF.

V is TRBV6-5 and J is TRBJ2-7; 7 nucleotides line up with TRBD1. This CDR3 has 15 residues. The germline V gene has CDR1 MNHEY and CDR2 SVGAGI. V dropped 0 bases and J dropped 4; count of bases not matched to a gene: 6. CDR3 DNA sequence: TGTGCCAGCAGTTACTCCCACTACAGGGGATACGAGCAGTACTTC. It translates to CASSYSHYRGYEQYF.

The table lists this clone with a count of one. The genes are TRBV19 and TRBJ1-1; the D is unclear. The CDR3 is made up of 12 amino acids. V gave up 7 bases and J gave up 1 base, with 7 bases separating them. Germline V gene sequence: CDR1 LNHDA, CDR2 SQIVND (reference sequence). CDR3 protein: CASISWNTEAFF. Here the CDR3 DNA reads TGTGCCAGTATCTCCTGGAACACTGAAGCTTTCTTT.

This clone showed up just once. The chain uses TRBV11-2 and TRBJ1-5, with D perhaps TRBD1 (5 bases). Trimming removed 5 bases from V and 1 base from J, with 15 bases in between. This CDR3 region has 16 residues. The germline V gene has CDR1 SGHAT and CDR2 FQNNGV. The CDR3 protein is CASSPLKRGSNQPQHF. The CDR3, as DNA: TGTGCCAGCAGCCCCCTGAAAAGGGGAAGCAATCAGCCCCAGCATTTT. Full variable domain (outside the CDR3, taken from reference TRBV11-2 and TRBJ1-5): EAGVAQSPRYKIIEKRQSVAFWCNPISGHATLYWYQQILGQGPKLLIQFQNNGVVDDSQLPKDRFSAERLKGVDSTLKIQPAKLEDSAVYLCASSPLKRGSNQPQHFGDGTRLSIL.

The J gene is TRBJ1-3, the V gene TRBV5-1, with TRBD1 matching over 8 bases. CDR1 SGHRS and CDR2 YFSETQ come from the germline V gene. V trimming: 4 bases; J trimming: 0 bases; junction bases outside the gene matches: 6. The CDR3 covers 16 residues. This chain's CDR3 is CASSPGGTGSGNTIYF. The CDR3 DNA sequence: TGCGCCAGCAGCCCCGGGGGGACAGGCTCTGGAAACACCATATATTTT.

This clone turned up a few times. This chain connects TRBV4-1 to TRBJ1-1; D not certain. The CDR3 sequence is 14 residues long. V was clipped by 3 bases and J by 6 bases, with 14 bases between them. Germline assignment: CDR1 MGHRA and CDR2 YSYEKL. This CDR3 reads CASSQTSTPAEAFF. The CDR3 DNA follows: TGCGCCAGCAGCCAGACATCCACCCCTGCTGAAGCTTTCTTT.

This clone has just a few counts. The chain is built from TRBV19 and TRBJ2-5; no clear D. Germline-derived CDR1 and CDR2 are LNHDA and SQIVND (reference sequence). V was cut by 5 bases and J by 4 bases, with 5 bases left in between. The CDR3 spans 11 residues. The CDR3 is CASSERETQYF. The CDR3 region has the DNA TGTGCCAGTAGTGAGAGAGAGACCCAGTACTTC.

The chain carries TRBV7-2 and TRBJ2-7, with 10 positions matching TRBD2. The CDR3 sequence is 15 residues long. The V gene end was trimmed by 0 bases and the J gene end by 5 bases; junction bases not matched to a gene: 4. CDR1 SGHTA and CDR2 FQGNSA come from the germline V gene. In DNA form, the CDR3 reads TGTGCCAGCAGCTTAGCTCCAGCGGGGGGGAACGAGCAGTACTTC. It is translated as CASSLAPAGGNEQYF.

The rearrangement uses TRBV10-3 and TRBJ2-2; TRBD2 is a possible D gene (6 bases). This CDR3 spans 14 amino acids. The germline CDR1 and CDR2 sequences are ENHRY and SYGVKD. The V and J ends lost 6 bases and 7 bases respectively, with 15 bases between them. CDR3 loop: CAIREPGDVGELFF. The CDR3 region has the DNA TGTGCCATCAGGGAGCCGGGGGACGTCGGGGAGCTGTTTTTT.

This clone was picked up a small number of times. The chain recombines TRBV7-2 with TRBJ1-2; 7 positions match TRBD1. The CDR3 covers 13 residues. With V trimmed by 6 bases and J by 8 bases, 9 bases remained unmatched. CDR1 and CDR2 from the germline V gene are SGHTA and FQGNSA. In DNA, the CDR3 is TGTGCCAGCAGACTGACAGGGTCCTGGGGCTACACCTTC. This codes for CASRLTGSWGYTF.

The rearrangement uses TRBV2 and TRBJ1-1; 9 bases line up with TRBD1. The ends lost 8 bases at V and 4 bases at J; junction bases unmatched: 8. CDR1 and CDR2 (germline): SNHLY, FYNNEI. The CDR3 has 14 residues. Here the CDR3 reads CASDSGTGITEAFF. The CDR3 nucleotides read TGTGCCAGCGATTCCGGGACAGGGATCACTGAAGCTTTCTTT.

The V and J genes are TRBV5-4 and TRBJ1-5; TRBD1 might be the D (6 bases). Per germline, CDR1 SGHNT and CDR2 YYREEE (reference sequence). CDR3 length equals 16 residues. V was pared by 3 bases and J by 0 bases, with 13 bases between. Here the CDR3 reads CASSWGGGDSNQPQHF. CDR3 bases: TGTGCCAGCAGCTGGGGGGGCGGGGATAGCAATCAGCCCCAGCATTTT. The complete variable domain, with remaining parts taken from reference TRBV5-4 and TRBJ1-5, reads ETGVTQSPTHLIKTRGQQVTLRCSSQSGHNTVSWYQQALGQGPQFIFQYYREEENGRGNFPPRFSGLQFPNYSSELNVNALELDDSALYLCASSWGGGDSNQPQHFGDGTRLSIL.

V and J are TRBV10-1 and TRBJ1-6; D remains ambiguous. The ends were cut back, 6 bases at V and 0 bases at J, with 3 bases in the middle. This CDR3 comprises 13 residues. CDR1 and CDR2 (germline): WNHNN, SYGVQD (reference sequence). The CDR3 loop reads CASRSSYNSPLHF. CDR3 DNA sequence: TGCGCCAGCAGGAGCTCCTATAATTCACCCCTCCACTTT.

This clone was detected a few times. The V and J genes are TRBV11-2 and TRBJ1-2; TRBD1 aligns across 10 bases. This CDR3 contains 15 residues. Losses at the gene ends were 5 bases for V and 5 bases for J; bases not matched to a gene: 8. Germline V lookup: CDR1 SGHAT, CDR2 FQNNGV. The CDR3 loop reads CASSPRDRGSYGYTF. For the CDR3, the DNA is TGTGCCAGCAGCCCACGGGACAGGGGTAGTTATGGCTACACCTTC.

Only one count was recorded for this clone. J is TRBJ2-7 and V is TRBV20-1, with 8 bases matching TRBD2. Germline assignment: CDR1 DFQATT and CDR2 SNEGSKA (reference sequence). V shed 3 bases and J 6 bases; nucleotides not matched to a gene: 7. The CDR3 has 13 residues. CDR3 region: CSASSGDRGEQYF. CDR3 DNA sequence: TGCAGTGCTAGTAGCGGGGACCGGGGCGAGCAGTACTTC.

The rearrangement links TRBV10-3 to TRBJ2-2; D not resolved. Per germline, CDR1 ENHRY and CDR2 SYGVKD. Trimming stripped 4 bases from V and 0 bases from J, with 9 bases between. This CDR3 comprises 15 residues. As DNA, the CDR3 is TGTGCCATCAGTGGAACAGCCACGAACACCGGGGAGCTGTTTTTT. Protein product: CAISGTATNTGELFF.

This clone appeared once. The chain couples TRBV12-3 or TRBV12-4 to TRBJ1-2; a weak D match, TRBD1 (6 bases). Trimming took off 6 bases at V and 3 bases at J, with 11 bases between the two ends. This CDR3 contains 13 residues. For the CDR3, the DNA is TGTGCCAGCAGCCTGGGGGCCCACTATGGCTACACCTTC. Translating it yields CASSLGAHYGYTF.

The chain is built from TRBV24-1 and TRBJ2-7; D remains ambiguous. From germline, CDR1 is KGHDR and CDR2 SFDVKD. CDR3 length: 14 amino acids. Trimming cost V 3 bases and J 9 bases, with 17 bases left between them. The CDR3 region is CATSDPGWAKGQYF. The CDR3 nucleotides read TGTGCCACCAGTGATCCCGGTTGGGCGAAAGGGCAGTACTTC.

This chain links TRBV2 with TRBJ2-5, with 8 bases lining up with TRBD2. CDR1 and CDR2 from the germline V gene are SNHLY and FYNNEI. The CDR3 contains 14 residues. J gave up 3 bases and V 6 bases, and 6 bases lay outside the gene matches. This chain's CDR3 is CASSKGLAEETQYF. The DNA for the CDR3 is TGTGCCAGCAGCAAAGGACTAGCCGAAGAGACCCAGTACTTC.

Ten or more counts support this clone. V usage is TRBV29-1 and J usage is TRBJ1-1; a possible D gene is TRBD1 (5 bases). Per germline, CDR1 SQVTM and CDR2 ANQGSEA. This CDR3 has 12 amino acids. The germline V and J ends were trimmed by 4 bases and 8 bases, with 14 bases remaining between them. The CDR3 loop reads CSVGLGGGEAFF. The CDR3 DNA is TGCAGCGTTGGTCTGGGGGGAGGAGAAGCTTTCTTT.

V usage is TRBV6-1 and J usage is TRBJ2-2; 8 bases match TRBD2. Losses at the gene ends were 3 bases for V and 5 bases for J; bases not matched to a gene: 11. CDR3 length: 17 residues. Per the germline V gene, CDR1 is MNHNS and CDR2 is SASEGT. CDR3 residues: CASSDPPGGGTTGELFF. The DNA of the CDR3 is TGTGCCAGCAGTGACCCGCCCGGCGGGGGGACAACCGGGGAGCTGTTTTTT.

The chain has TRBV21-1 and TRBJ1-6. TRBV21-1 is shown as a pseudogene. CDR3 length: 16 amino acids. The CDR3 loop reads CASSKEGGNNNSPLHF. The DNA of the CDR3 is TGTGCCAGCAGCAAAGAGGGGGGGAATAATAATTCACCCCTCCACTTT.

The chain has TRBV5-4 and TRBJ1-2; 7 positions agree with TRBD1. CDR1 is SGHNT, CDR2 YYREEE, per germline (reference sequence). The V segment lost 1 base and the J segment 2 bases; nucleotides outside the gene matches: 14. This CDR3 contains 18 residues. The CDR3 reads CASSLPEGTEGSNYGYTF. The CDR3 DNA sequence: TGTGCCAGCAGCTTGCCCGAAGGGACAGAGGGATCCAACTATGGCTACACCTTC.